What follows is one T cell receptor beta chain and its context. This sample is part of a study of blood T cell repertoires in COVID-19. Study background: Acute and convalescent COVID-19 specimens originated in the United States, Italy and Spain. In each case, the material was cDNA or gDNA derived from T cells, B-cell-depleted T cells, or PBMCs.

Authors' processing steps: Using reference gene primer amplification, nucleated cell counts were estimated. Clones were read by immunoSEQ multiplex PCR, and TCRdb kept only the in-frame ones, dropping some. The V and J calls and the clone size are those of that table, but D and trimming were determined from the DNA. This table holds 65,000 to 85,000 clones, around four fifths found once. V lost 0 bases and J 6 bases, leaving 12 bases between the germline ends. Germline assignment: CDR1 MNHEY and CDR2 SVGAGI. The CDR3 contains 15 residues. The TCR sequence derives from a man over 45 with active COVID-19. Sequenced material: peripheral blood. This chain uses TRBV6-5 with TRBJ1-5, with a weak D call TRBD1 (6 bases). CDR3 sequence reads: CASSYSGAWGQPQHF. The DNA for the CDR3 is TGTGCCAGCAGTTACTCGGGGGCGTGGGGTCAGCCCCAGCATTTT.